These 30 T cell receptor beta chains came from one sample sequenced in a study of blood T cells in healthy people across ages. A second PCR, run for roughly 7 to 12 cycles, used a sample-barcoded 5' primer plus a J-beta primer mix. TCRdb called the 5' RACE reads again in MiXCR, with one record for every CDR3 protein. This table holds about 680,000 distinct CDR3 sequences, around 48% found once. Sequencing was performed on blood. These TCRs come from a woman aged 60-75 years in good health.

The chain combines TRBV7-2 with TRBJ2-4; 12 bases line up with TRBD2. The closer fit of TRBJ2-5 to the DNA end suggests the J call may be wrong. The CDR3 spans 15 residues. Germline V gene data show CDR1 as SGHTA and CDR2 as FQGNSA. CDR3 DNA sequence: TGTGCCAGCAGCTTCTCTAGCGGGAGGGGAGAGACCCAGTACTTC. This translates into CASSFSSGRGETQYF.

The J gene is TRBJ2-2, the V gene TRBV6-2 or TRBV6-3; D might be TRBD1 (6 bases). The germline V gene has CDR1 MNHEY and CDR2 SVGEGT. This CDR3 is 14 amino acids long. Trimming took 6 bases from V and 3 from J, leaving 11 bases between them. CDR3 in amino acids: CASSKGTYTGELFF. DNA of the CDR3: TGTGCCAGCAGCAAAGGGACATACACCGGGGAGCTGTTTTTT.

The rearrangement joins TRBV20-1 to TRBJ2-7, with 9 bases fitting TRBD2. The CDR3 has 14 residues. V was pared by 5 bases and J by 2 bases, with 7 bases of the junction left unmatched. From germline, CDR1 is DFQATT and CDR2 SNEGSKA (reference sequence). CDR3 bases: TGCAGTGCTGCTAGCGGGACAGTCCCCTACGAGCAGTACTTC. Protein product: CSAASGTVPYEQYF.

The chain recombines TRBV9 with TRBJ2-5; D call uncertain. This CDR3 has 14 residues. CDR1 and CDR2 (germline): SGDLS, YYNGEE. The V and J ends lost 0 bases and 5 bases respectively, with 11 bases between them. In DNA, the CDR3 is TGTGCCAGCAGCGTAGAGGCAGAGGACGAGACCCAGTACTTC. This translates into CASSVEAEDETQYF.

The V gene is TRBV7-2, the J gene TRBJ2-7; D remains unclear. The germline V and J ends were trimmed by 1 base and 7 bases, with 17 bases remaining between them. The CDR3 is 15 residues long. In germline, CDR1 is SGHTA, CDR2 FQGNSA. This chain's CDR3 is CASSLEGRLWNEQYF. CDR3 in DNA: TGTGCCAGCAGCTTAGAAGGGCGGCTGTGGAATGAGCAGTACTTC.

The chain joins TRBV6-6 to TRBJ1-2; 7 bases agree with TRBD1. Germline CDR1 MNHNY, CDR2 SVGAGI (reference sequence). Trimming removed 8 bases from V and 6 bases from J; junction bases left unmatched: 15. This CDR3 has 15 amino acids. CDR3 loop: CASLTREQGPDGYTF. In nucleotides, the CDR3 is TGTGCCAGCCTTACGCGAGAACAGGGGCCCGATGGCTACACCTTC.

This clonotype was detected only once. The chain has TRBV7-3 and TRBJ2-7; D is unresolved. This CDR3 region has 13 residues. V was clipped by 3 bases and J by 7 bases, with 13 bases between them. In germline, CDR1 is SGHTA, CDR2 FQGTGA. The CDR3 protein is CASSFLGQNEQYF. The CDR3 nucleotides read TGTGCCAGCAGCTTCCTGGGCCAAAATGAGCAGTACTTC.

The gene calls are TRBV4-3 and TRBJ2-1; D unclear. From germline, CDR1 is LGHNA and CDR2 YSLEER. The CDR3 loop spans 12 amino acids. Deletions cut 1 base from V and 10 bases from J, with 8 bases between. This CDR3 is CASSQGVSEQFF. For the CDR3, the DNA is TGCGCCAGCAGCCAAGGAGTGTCCGAGCAGTTCTTC.

The gene calls are TRBV5-1 and TRBJ2-6; D ambiguous. CDR1 and CDR2 from the germline V gene are SGHRS and YFSETQ. The CDR3 is 15 residues long. V lost 4 bases to trimming and J lost 0 bases, with 8 bases between them. In DNA form, the CDR3 reads TGCGCCAGCAGCCCTGACGGCTCTGGGGCCAACGTCCTGACTTTC. This encodes CASSPDGSGANVLTF.

This clonotype was detected once. The chain has TRBV7-9 and TRBJ2-4; either TRBD1 or TRBD2 may fit D (5 bases each). The closer fit of TRBJ2-7 to the DNA end suggests the J call may be wrong. This CDR3 spans 15 amino acids. Looked up from germline, CDR1 is SEHNR and CDR2 is FQNEAQ (reference sequence). As DNA, the CDR3 is TGTGCCAGCAGTTACCCGGGACCCACATTTGGCGAGCAGTACTTC. Translating gives CASSYPGPTFGEQYF.

This sequence joins TRBV7-3 and TRBJ2-3; 10 bases are shared with TRBD2. V was pared by 2 bases and J by 4 bases, with 6 bases of the junction left unmatched. Looked up from germline, CDR1 is SGHTA and CDR2 is FQGTGA. The CDR3 length is 16 residues. The CDR3 DNA is TGTGCCAGCAGCTTAGCTAGCGGGAGTAGGCCAGATACGCAGTATTTT. Its protein is CASSLASGSRPDTQYF.

There are a few counts of this clonotype. The chain links TRBV10-3 to TRBJ2-1; 11 nucleotides agree with TRBD1. The germline V gene has CDR1 ENHRY and CDR2 SYGVKD. The CDR3 is made up of 16 amino acids. V was clipped by 7 bases and J by 8 bases; unmatched bases: 13. This chain's CDR3 is CAITGAPGTGGYEQFF. Written as DNA, the CDR3 is TGTGCCATCACTGGAGCTCCCGGGACAGGGGGATATGAGCAGTTCTTC.

The J gene is TRBJ2-4, the V gene TRBV5-1, with 8 bases that match TRBD1. There are 16 residues in the CDR3. Germline assignment: CDR1 SGHRS and CDR2 YFSETQ. With V trimmed by 4 bases and J by 13 bases, 19 bases remained unmatched. The CDR3 DNA is TGCGCCAGCAGCACCGGACCGGGACAGGAGATCTACGGGCAGTACTTC. It translates to CASSTGPGQEIYGQYF.

The sample holds a few counts of this clonotype. V is TRBV29-1 and J is TRBJ2-3; 8 bases are a match to TRBD2. This CDR3 region has 15 residues. The V segment lost 0 bases and the J segment 5 bases; nucleotides outside the gene matches: 7. The germline V gene has CDR1 SQVTM and CDR2 ANQGSEA. The CDR3 loop reads CSVEDPLAGQDTQYF. CDR3 sequence (DNA): TGCAGCGTTGAAGATCCTCTAGCGGGCCAAGATACGCAGTATTTT.

J is TRBJ2-7 and V is TRBV5-1; D perhaps matches TRBD1 (6 bases). The V gene's germline CDR1 is SGHRS and CDR2 YFSETQ. This CDR3 comprises 15 residues. The V and J ends lost 3 bases and 3 bases respectively, with 16 bases between them. The CDR3 DNA reads as TGCGCCAGCAGCTCAGGGGCAGGGAGAGGCTACGAGCAGTACTTC. Protein: CASSSGAGRGYEQYF.

Ten or more counts support this clonotype. The chain combines TRBV29-1 with TRBJ2-1, with D maybe TRBD2 (5 bases). The V gene's germline CDR1 is SQVTM and CDR2 ANQGSEA. CDR3 size: 13 residues. V was clipped by 4 bases and J by 4 bases, with 11 bases between them. The chain's CDR3 is CSVGQRQYNEQFF. The DNA of the CDR3 is TGCAGCGTTGGCCAGCGGCAGTACAATGAGCAGTTCTTC.

Ten or more counts support this clonotype. The chain uses TRBV7-2 and TRBJ1-2, with D tentatively TRBD1 (5 bases). The CDR3 loop spans 16 amino acids. V was pared by 5 bases and J by 7 bases, with 23 bases between. Germline assignment: CDR1 SGHTA and CDR2 FQGNSA. The CDR3 region is CASSPPGRFIRVGYTF. The CDR3 DNA sequence: TGTGCCAGCAGCCCTCCGGGACGGTTCATACGGGTTGGCTACACCTTC.

This clonotype turned up a few times. V usage is TRBV3-1 and J usage is TRBJ2-7; 11 bases align to TRBD1. The CDR3 loop spans 16 amino acids. Trimming cost V 4 bases and J 4 bases; bases outside gene matches: 9. Germline lookup yields CDR1 LGHDT and CDR2 YNNKEL (reference sequence). The CDR3 here is CASSRLSGTGGYEQYF. CDR3 nucleotide sequence: TGTGCCAGCAGCCGCTTATCGGGGACAGGGGGATACGAGCAGTACTTC.

The J gene is TRBJ1-1, the V gene TRBV11-3; D not certain. The germline CDR1 and CDR2 sequences are SGHNT and YENEEA. V was pared by 2 bases and J by 5 bases, with 9 bases between. The CDR3 runs to 13 residues. This chain's CDR3 is CASSLFWDTEAFF. In DNA form, the CDR3 reads TGTGCCAGCAGCTTATTCTGGGATACTGAAGCTTTCTTT.

The chain uses TRBV6-4 and TRBJ2-2, with D maybe TRBD1 (5 bases). Germline CDR1 MRHNA, CDR2 SNTAGT. This CDR3 spans 15 amino acids. Trimming pared 7 bases from V and 4 bases from J, leaving 16 bases between. CDR3 in amino acids: CASKAEDIPTGELFF. The CDR3 DNA reads as TGTGCCAGCAAGGCCGAGGACATCCCCACCGGGGAGCTGTTTTTT.

The chain carries TRBV4-3 and TRBJ2-5; possibly TRBD1 for D (5 bases). The germline CDR1 and CDR2 sequences are LGHNA and YSLEER. CDR3 size: 16 residues. Trimming took 8 bases from V and 7 from J, leaving 26 bases between them. The chain's CDR3 is CASASSITFQGGTQYF. In DNA form, the CDR3 reads TGCGCCAGCGCCTCCTCCATTACATTCCAGGGTGGGACCCAGTACTTC.

This clonotype has a handful of counts. The chain joins TRBV7-9 to TRBJ1-2; D is unresolved. V shed 0 bases and J shed 5 bases, with 7 bases lying between them. The V gene's germline CDR1 is SEHNR and CDR2 FQNEAQ (reference sequence). The CDR3 contains 13 residues. The CDR3 region has the DNA TGTGCCAGCAGCTTAGCCGGGCAGTATGGCTACACCTTC. This codes for CASSLAGQYGYTF.

This clonotype has ten or more counts. This chain links TRBV7-3 with TRBJ2-1; TRBD2 aligns across 10 bases. Germline CDR1 reads SGHTA; CDR2 reads FQGTGA. The CDR3 is made up of 16 amino acids. V lost 3 bases and J lost 10; bases outside the gene matches: 12. CDR3 amino acids: CASSFRGTSAIGEQFF. CDR3 sequence (DNA): TGTGCCAGCAGCTTCCGAGGGACTAGCGCTATAGGGGAGCAGTTCTTC.

This clonotype was seen a few times. The chain carries TRBV2 and TRBJ2-5; possible D gene TRBD2, 5 bases. V lost 7 bases to trimming and J lost 0 bases, with 9 bases between them. This CDR3 spans 13 amino acids. Germline loops: CDR1 SNHLY, CDR2 FYNNEI. As DNA, the CDR3 is TGTGCCAGCATTCGGGAATACCAAGAGACCCAGTACTTC. This translates into CASIREYQETQYF.

DNA for the CDR3: TGTGCCAGCAGCCAGGAGGGAGGGAAGAACACTGAAGCTTTCTTT. This translates into CASSQEGGKNTEAFF. The chain employs TRBV4-2 and TRBJ1-1, with no clear D. V shed 3 bases and J shed 1 base, with 12 bases lying between them. Germline values: CDR1 LGHNA, CDR2 YNFKEQ. This CDR3 is 15 amino acids long.

This clonotype appeared many times. This sequence joins TRBV27 and TRBJ2-7, with 8 bases lining up with TRBD2. This CDR3 has 16 amino acids. The germline V gene encodes CDR1 MNHEY and CDR2 SMNVEV (reference sequence). Trimming removed 8 bases from V and 1 base from J; junction bases left unmatched: 13. The CDR3 loop reads CASAPPGLGNSYEQYF. In nucleotides, the CDR3 is TGTGCCAGCGCCCCACCGGGACTAGGCAATTCCTACGAGCAGTACTTC.

The chain carries TRBV29-1 and TRBJ1-4; the match to TRBD1 covers 10 bases. The CDR3 sequence is 14 residues long. V dropped 4 bases and J dropped 11; count of bases not matched to a gene: 10. Germline-derived CDR1 and CDR2 are SQVTM and ANQGSEA. In nucleotides, the CDR3 is TGCAGCGTTGGACAGAGGGACAGGGGAGAGAAACTGTTTTTT. Its protein product is CSVGQRDRGEKLFF.

The chain couples TRBV27 to TRBJ1-1; 7 bases map to TRBD1. Looked up from germline, CDR1 is MNHEY and CDR2 is SMNVEV (reference sequence). V was clipped by 6 bases and J by 0 bases; unmatched bases: 10. The CDR3 consists of 16 residues. CDR3 DNA sequence: TGTGCCAGCAGCAACCCGGGACAGTCAATGAACACTGAAGCTTTCTTT. It encodes CASSNPGQSMNTEAFF.

This clonotype was observed once. This chain uses TRBV6-2 or TRBV6-3 with TRBJ2-1; 9 bases are shared with TRBD1. This CDR3 region has 14 residues. Germline loops: CDR1 MNHEY, CDR2 SVGEGT. V gave up 7 bases and J gave up 5 bases; unmatched junction bases: 6. This CDR3 reads CASTYRGQDNEQFF. The CDR3 region has the DNA TGTGCCAGCACCTACAGGGGGCAGGACAATGAGCAGTTCTTC.

This clonotype was seen many times. The genes are TRBV6-2 or TRBV6-3 and TRBJ2-7; D possibly uses TRBD1 or TRBD2 (5 bases each). The CDR3 extends over 12 amino acids. Looked up from germline, CDR1 is MNHEY and CDR2 is SVGEGT. V lost 4 bases, J lost 3 bases, and 7 bases lay in between. DNA for the CDR3: TGTGCCAGCAGTTGGGACCGCTACGAGCAGTACTTC. It specifies CASSWDRYEQYF.